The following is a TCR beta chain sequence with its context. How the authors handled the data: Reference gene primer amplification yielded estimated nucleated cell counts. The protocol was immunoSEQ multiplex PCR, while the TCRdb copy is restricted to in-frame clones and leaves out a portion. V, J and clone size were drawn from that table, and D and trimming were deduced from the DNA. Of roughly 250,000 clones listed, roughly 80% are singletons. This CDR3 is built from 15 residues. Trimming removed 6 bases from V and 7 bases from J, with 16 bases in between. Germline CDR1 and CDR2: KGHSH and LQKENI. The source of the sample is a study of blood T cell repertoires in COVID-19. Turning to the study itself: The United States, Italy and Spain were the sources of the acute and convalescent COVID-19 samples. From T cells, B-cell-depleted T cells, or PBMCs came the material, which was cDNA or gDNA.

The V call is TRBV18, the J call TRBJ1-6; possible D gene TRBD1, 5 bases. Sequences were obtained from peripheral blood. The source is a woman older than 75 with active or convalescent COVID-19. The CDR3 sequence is CASSWGNPENSPLHF. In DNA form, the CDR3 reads TGTGCCAGCTCGTGGGGCAACCCCGAGAATTCACCCCTCCACTTT.